Given below is one T cell receptor beta chain in context. The antigen remains unidentified. Between the trimmed V and J ends, which lost 2 bases and 4 bases, there was a span of 9 bases. Germline assignment: CDR1 SGHTA and CDR2 FQGNSA. There are 13 residues in the CDR3. The data derive from a study of cytomegalovirus exposure and HLA in healthy donors. Study-wide findings and caveats: Testing in vitro showed a few CMV-associated chains specific for CMV antigens. Rare sequences made up most TCRs, while some public TCRs were found in many donors. Clonal expansion was found to be greater in HLA-associated TCR beta chains than in equally common others in a later analysis.

The PCR had 60 Vbeta and 13 Jbeta primers. The repertoire was sequenced with immunoSEQ multiplex PCR; TCRdb's copy has only in-frame clones and lacks some. The sample has roughly 190,000 clones, over 65% seen once. The receptor was isolated from a woman aged 25-40 years in good health and CMV-seronegative. Material: PBMCs. The gene calls are TRBV7-2 and TRBJ2-7; no clear D. Here the CDR3 DNA reads TGTGCCAGCAGCTTACTCCAGGCTTACGAGCAGTACTTC. Residues: CASSLLQAYEQYF.